A single T cell receptor beta chain is shown here with its context. This record belongs to a study of blood T cell repertoires in COVID-19. J was trimmed by 3 bases and V by 11 bases; bases with no gene match: 8. The CDR3 sequence is 15 residues long. Per the germline V gene, CDR1 is MDHEN and CDR2 is SYDVKM. Clones were read by immunoSEQ multiplex PCR, and TCRdb kept only the in-frame ones, dropping some. Here the sample spans approximately 310,000 clones, roughly 89% being singletons. V usage is TRBV28 and J usage is TRBJ2-1, with 12 bases that match TRBD2. Sequenced sample: PBMCs or T cells enriched from blood (not recorded which). This clonotype originated in a man aged 60 to 69 who had recovered from COVID-19. The CDR3 reads CAGSSGRALYNEQFF. The CDR3 region has the DNA TGTGCCGGCTCTAGCGGGAGGGCCCTCTACAATGAGCAGTTCTTC.